A single sample gave rise to the 15 T cell receptor beta chains below, sequenced in a study of shared T cell receptors in the human thymus. The method was immunoSEQ multiplex PCR; TCRdb's version includes in-frame clones alone and lacks a portion of them. The sample has 540,000 or so clones; more than 75% are singletons. The same data also contributed to another study, on human thymus T cells.

The sample consisted of thymocytes. These receptors were collected from a boy under two years old with a congenital heart defect.

This CDR3 is CASSPTTPQIYGYTF. For the CDR3, the DNA is TGTGCCAGCAGCCCTACGACCCCACAGATATATGGCTACACCTTC. The chain has TRBV7-2 and TRBJ1-2, with D unresolved. The CDR3 covers 15 residues. The germline V gene has CDR1 SGHTA and CDR2 FQGNSA. Trimming removed 5 bases from V and 5 bases from J, with 18 bases in between.

This chain uses TRBV7-2 with TRBJ2-1; TRBD2 matches 10 bases. This CDR3 contains 15 residues. Losses at the gene ends were 5 bases for V and 6 bases for J; bases not matched to a gene: 7. Germline lookup yields CDR1 SGHTA and CDR2 FQGNSA. The chain's CDR3 is CASSIQTSGSNEQFF. CDR3 in DNA: TGTGCCAGCAGCATACAGACTAGCGGGTCCAATGAGCAGTTCTTC.

This clone was picked up a small number of times. The chain has TRBV18 and TRBJ2-7; 12 positions agree with TRBD2. The germline gives CDR1 KGHSH, CDR2 LQKENI. J lost 2 bases, V lost 5 bases, and 10 bases had no gene match. CDR3 length: 17 residues. The CDR3 sequence is CASSTRPTSGRTYEQYF. The CDR3 DNA reads TGTGCCAGCTCAACCCGCCCCACTAGCGGGAGGACCTACGAGCAGTACTTC.

This clone has just a few counts. The rearrangement uses TRBV5-6 and TRBJ2-5; possible D gene TRBD2, 5 bases. Germline CDR1 reads SGHDT; CDR2 reads YYEEEE. This CDR3 has 13 residues. V lost 0 bases and J lost 5, with 8 bases in between. CDR3: CASSLGGEETQYF. The CDR3 nucleotides read TGTGCCAGCAGCTTGGGGGGAGAGGAGACCCAGTACTTC.

This rearrangement joins TRBV30 to TRBJ1-1; D ambiguous. Trimming removed 3 bases at V and 1 base at J, with 9 bases between. The CDR3 has 13 residues. The germline V gene encodes CDR1 GTSNPN and CDR2 SVGIG (reference sequence). The CDR3 coding sequence is TGTGCCTGGAGGGGTCGCGGGAACACTGAAGCTTTCTTT. Its translation is CAWRGRGNTEAFF.

This clone showed up just a few times. The rearrangement joins TRBV19 to TRBJ2-2; weak D call: TRBD1 (5 bases). Per germline, CDR1 LNHDA and CDR2 SQIVND (reference sequence). CDR3 size: 14 residues. Trimming took off 5 bases at V and 2 bases at J, with 9 bases between the two ends. This CDR3 is CASSPDINTGELFF. As DNA, the CDR3 is TGTGCCAGTAGTCCGGACATTAACACCGGGGAGCTGTTTTTT.

V gene TRBV6-5 combines with J gene TRBJ2-7; TRBD1 matches at 8 bases. V lost 5 bases, J lost 3 bases, and 6 bases stayed unmatched. The germline V gene encodes CDR1 MNHEY and CDR2 SVGAGI. The CDR3 has 14 amino acids. The CDR3 DNA reads TGTGCCAGCAGTACCCGACAGGGGCTCTACGAGCAGTACTTC. It yields the protein CASSTRQGLYEQYF.

This clone was picked up a small number of times. The gene calls are TRBV9 and TRBJ2-1; 13 positions agree with TRBD2. V was clipped by 2 bases and J by 4 bases; unmatched bases: 6. The CDR3 is 17 amino acids. Germline assignment: CDR1 SGDLS and CDR2 YYNGEE. CDR3: CASSVRTSGSLYNEQFF. DNA for the CDR3: TGTGCCAGCAGCGTCCGGACTAGCGGGAGCCTTTACAATGAGCAGTTCTTC.

Of note for this clone: This CDR3 fails to terminate in the conserved phenylalanine or tryptophan, so it likely reflects a read error. The limits of the CDR3 on the DNA are not certain, so only TCRdb's listed CDR3 is given. The V and J genes are TRBV6-5 and TRBJ2-7; whether TRBD2, the table's D call, matches the DNA was not checked. CDR1 is MNHEY and CDR2 is SVGAGI in the germline V gene. The CDR3 length is 12 residues, termini included. The CDR3 reads CASSYSLTGGPL.

The rearrangement links TRBV28 to TRBJ1-5, with 8 bases fitting TRBD1. Germline V CDR1 and CDR2: MDHEN, SYDVKM. V lost 5 bases to trimming and J lost 1 base; unmatched junction nucleotides: 4. This CDR3 region has 15 residues. For the CDR3, the DNA is TGTGCCAGCAGTCATACAGGGGGGAGCAATCAGCCCCAGCATTTT. It specifies CASSHTGGSNQPQHF.

V usage is TRBV14 and J usage is TRBJ2-1; no reliable D call. The V end lost 4 bases, the J end lost 9 bases, and 10 bases lay between the germline ends. In germline, CDR1 is SGHDN, CDR2 FVKESK. This CDR3 has 12 amino acids. The chain's CDR3 is CASSPQASEQFF. CDR3 bases: TGTGCCAGCAGCCCCCAGGCCAGTGAGCAGTTCTTC.

This clone has only one observation. The rearrangement links TRBV18 to TRBJ2-1; 10 bases agree with TRBD2. The CDR3 is made up of 16 amino acids. V gave up 3 bases and J gave up 3 bases; unmatched junction bases: 5. Germline-derived CDR1 and CDR2 are KGHSH and LQKENI. CDR3 loop: CASSPPSGRCYNEQFF. The CDR3, as DNA: TGTGCCAGCTCACCGCCTAGCGGGAGATGCTACAATGAGCAGTTCTTC. The entire variable domain, with the rest obtained from reference TRBV18 and TRBJ2-1, is as follows: NAGVMQNPRHLVRRRGQEARLRCSPMKGHSHVYWYRQLPEEGLKFMVYLQKENIIDESGMPKERFSAEFPKEGPSILRIQQVVRGDSAAYFCASSPPSGRCYNEQFFGPGTRLTVL.

V and J are TRBV2 and TRBJ1-3; 8 nucleotides match TRBD1. Per germline, CDR1 SNHLY and CDR2 FYNNEI. The CDR3 has 15 amino acids. Trimming removed 6 bases from V and 3 bases from J; junction bases left unmatched: 7. Written as DNA, the CDR3 is TGTGCCAGCAGAGGACAGGGCAAACGTGGAAACACCATATATTTT. Protein: CASRGQGKRGNTIYF.

The sample holds one count of this clone. The chain recombines TRBV6-5 with TRBJ2-7; D is possibly TRBD1 (6 bases). Trimming stripped 6 bases from V and 0 bases from J, with 15 bases between. CDR1 and CDR2 (germline): MNHEY, SVGAGI. This CDR3 has 15 amino acids. The CDR3 DNA is TGTGCCAGCAGACCCCCGCAGGGGTTCTCCTACGAGCAGTACTTC. Translating it yields CASRPPQGFSYEQYF.

J is TRBJ1-1 and V is TRBV5-8; D gene uncertain. The CDR3 consists of 11 residues. Germline V lookup: CDR1 SGHTS, CDR2 YDEGEE. The V and J ends lost 10 bases and 8 bases respectively, with 15 bases between them. CDR3 sequence: CAPGGRREAFF. Here the CDR3 DNA reads TGTGCCCCCGGTGGGCGACGGGAAGCTTTCTTT.